This T cell receptor (beta chain) derives from a study of blood T cell repertoires in COVID-19. Study-level background: The origin of the acute and convalescent COVID-19 samples was the United States, Italy and Spain. PBMCs, B-cell-depleted T cells, or T cells were the source of the cDNA or gDNA that made up the material.

Germline V CDR1 and CDR2: SGHRS, YFSETQ. Germline trimming cut 4 bases from V and 3 bases from J; bases unmatched to any gene: 3. This CDR3 has 14 amino acids. Per the original data handling: Reference gene primer amplification gave estimated nucleated cell counts. The protocol was immunoSEQ multiplex PCR, while the TCRdb copy is restricted to in-frame clones and leaves out a portion. Clonal size and the V and J genes are those of that table, whereas D and trimming came from the DNA. The sample lists under 250,000 clones; approximately 89% were seen once. Cohorts were determined from participant-reported clinical history.

The rearrangement links TRBV5-1 to TRBJ1-2, with 10 bases matching TRBD1. The sequencing input was PBMCs or T cells enriched from blood (not recorded which). This TCR was sampled from a woman aged 40 to 50 who had been exposed to COVID-19. CDR3 loop: CASSAGTGDYGYTF. DNA for the CDR3: TGCGCCAGCAGCGCCGGGACAGGGGACTATGGCTACACCTTC.